These T cell receptor beta chains were read from a single sample in a study of blood T cell repertoires in COVID-19. Profiled with immunoSEQ multiplex PCR; TCRdb holds only in-frame clones, not every one. The data contain roughly 80,000 clones, roughly four fifths of them singletons. Sequenced sample: peripheral blood. The receptor source for this set is a human donor in a cohort sampled during active COVID-19. Both conserved end residues are trimmed from each CDR3. Fields, in order: CDR3 protein, clone size, CDR3 length, V gene, J gene. The size entry is marked missing in some rows and otherwise reads once, few, many or a size class.

CDR3aa: ASSQEWGLRKGNEQF; abundance: NA; len: 15; v_gene: TRBV3-1/TRBV3-2; j_gene: TRBJ2-1
CDR3aa: ASSWDEGQYYEQY; abundance: once; len: 13; v_gene: TRBV6-5; j_gene: TRBJ2-7
CDR3aa: SVLPSGTMGNTIY; abundance: NA; len: 13; v_gene: TRBV29-1; j_gene: TRBJ1-3
CDR3aa: ASSWGDRENTEAF; abundance: NA; len: 13; v_gene: TRBV5-1; j_gene: TRBJ1-1
CDR3aa: ATRGAQIGNSPLH; abundance: few; len: 13; v_gene: TRBV7-9; j_gene: TRBJ1-6
CDR3aa: ATSRDRGPETQY; abundance: NA; len: 12; v_gene: TRBV15; j_gene: TRBJ2-5
CDR3aa: SVKSTLDQPQH; abundance: NA; len: 11; v_gene: TRBV29-1; j_gene: TRBJ1-5
CDR3aa: ASTLGGTNTEAF; abundance: NA; len: 12; v_gene: TRBV19; j_gene: TRBJ1-1
CDR3aa: ASRQERTLYSNQPQH; abundance: once; len: 15; v_gene: TRBV2; j_gene: TRBJ1-5
CDR3aa: ASSQGTGFGGYT; abundance: NA; len: 12; v_gene: TRBV3-1/TRBV3-2; j_gene: TRBJ1-2
CDR3aa: SASLAKNIQY; abundance: NA; len: 10; v_gene: TRBV20-1; j_gene: TRBJ2-4
CDR3aa: ASSTDQETQY; abundance: NA; len: 10; v_gene: TRBV5-1; j_gene: TRBJ2-5
CDR3aa: ASRSRTGGYQPQH; abundance: NA; len: 13; v_gene: TRBV19; j_gene: TRBJ1-5
CDR3aa: ASSEGVGVTGELF; abundance: NA; len: 13; v_gene: TRBV2; j_gene: TRBJ2-2
CDR3aa: ASSPGANYGYT; abundance: NA; len: 11; v_gene: TRBV6-5; j_gene: TRBJ1-2
CDR3aa: ASRQRTGYSPLH; abundance: NA; len: 12; v_gene: TRBV28; j_gene: TRBJ1-6
CDR3aa: ASRRVSANTEAF; abundance: NA; len: 12; v_gene: TRBV6-5; j_gene: TRBJ1-1
CDR3aa: ASSLRSGPGKQF; abundance: NA; len: 12; v_gene: TRBV7-2; j_gene: TRBJ2-1
CDR3aa: ASSLTGANEKLF; abundance: once; len: 12; v_gene: TRBV11-2; j_gene: TRBJ1-4
CDR3aa: ASSEADRGLTNEKLF; abundance: NA; len: 15; v_gene: TRBV2; j_gene: TRBJ1-4
CDR3aa: ASSNPSGGEQY; abundance: once; len: 11; v_gene: TRBV19; j_gene: TRBJ2-7
CDR3aa: ASSWGPGLPGGTDTQY; abundance: NA; len: 16; v_gene: TRBV5-1; j_gene: TRBJ2-3
CDR3aa: ASSWETGGQPQH; abundance: few; len: 12; v_gene: TRBV28; j_gene: TRBJ1-5
CDR3aa: ASTLGPGTANNSPLH; abundance: few; len: 15; v_gene: TRBV27; j_gene: TRBJ1-6
CDR3aa: ASSSDRGIQETQY; abundance: NA; len: 13; v_gene: TRBV6-5; j_gene: TRBJ2-5
CDR3aa: ASNRGEGGNTIY; abundance: few; len: 12; v_gene: TRBV19; j_gene: TRBJ1-3
CDR3aa: ASSESYSSNQPQH; abundance: NA; len: 13; v_gene: TRBV10-2; j_gene: TRBJ1-5
CDR3aa: ASSIVGSQGTQY; abundance: medium-sized; len: 12; v_gene: TRBV19; j_gene: TRBJ2-5
CDR3aa: ASSSGTSSSTDTQY; abundance: NA; len: 14; v_gene: TRBV7-9; j_gene: TRBJ2-3
CDR3aa: ASSPNRQGDSPLH; abundance: NA; len: 13; v_gene: TRBV5-1; j_gene: TRBJ1-6
CDR3aa: ASSYRRQGRVAF; abundance: NA; len: 12; v_gene: TRBV6-5; j_gene: TRBJ1-1
CDR3aa: ASSYGTVDLTEAF; abundance: NA; len: 13; v_gene: TRBV6-5; j_gene: TRBJ1-1
CDR3aa: ASSFLAGDNEQF; abundance: NA; len: 12; v_gene: TRBV5-1; j_gene: TRBJ2-1
CDR3aa: ASKESGGNNQPQH; abundance: NA; len: 13; v_gene: TRBV6-5; j_gene: TRBJ1-5
CDR3aa: ASSLERTEPQH; abundance: few; len: 11; v_gene: TRBV7-9; j_gene: TRBJ1-5
CDR3aa: ASSRDRGEQY; abundance: few; len: 10; v_gene: TRBV18; j_gene: TRBJ2-7
CDR3aa: ASSPRGTGEERFVRYT; abundance: NA; len: 16; v_gene: TRBV6-6; j_gene: TRBJ1-2
CDR3aa: ASSVDGRGGSYNEQF; abundance: NA; len: 15; v_gene: TRBV9; j_gene: TRBJ2-1
CDR3aa: ATQGNSNQPQH; abundance: NA; len: 11; v_gene: TRBV6-5; j_gene: TRBJ1-5
CDR3aa: SALFAYEQY; abundance: NA; len: 9; v_gene: TRBV20-1; j_gene: TRBJ2-7
CDR3aa: ASSEQGSNQPQH; abundance: NA; len: 12; v_gene: TRBV28; j_gene: TRBJ1-5
CDR3aa: ASSLQGYEQY; abundance: few; len: 10; v_gene: TRBV7-9; j_gene: TRBJ2-7
CDR3aa: ASSSRGQGFTGELF; abundance: NA; len: 14; v_gene: TRBV11-2; j_gene: TRBJ2-2
CDR3aa: ASSPEGSGNTIY; abundance: NA; len: 12; v_gene: TRBV5-1; j_gene: TRBJ1-3
CDR3aa: ALLPDTEAF; abundance: NA; len: 9; v_gene: TRBV2; j_gene: TRBJ1-1
CDR3aa: ASSSAIGQPQH; abundance: NA; len: 11; v_gene: TRBV7-2; j_gene: TRBJ1-5
CDR3aa: ASSPDRDYGYT; abundance: NA; len: 11; v_gene: TRBV5-1; j_gene: TRBJ1-2
CDR3aa: ASRLQGISYNEQF; abundance: NA; len: 13; v_gene: TRBV2; j_gene: TRBJ2-1
CDR3aa: ATSRTRGERGENEQF; abundance: few; len: 15; v_gene: TRBV15; j_gene: TRBJ2-1
CDR3aa: ASSPWTSGSPSTDTQY; abundance: NA; len: 16; v_gene: TRBV3-1/TRBV3-2; j_gene: TRBJ2-3
CDR3aa: ASSATGTSGSTDTQY; abundance: NA; len: 15; v_gene: TRBV9; j_gene: TRBJ2-3
CDR3aa: ASSLRTGFGYT; abundance: NA; len: 11; v_gene: TRBV27; j_gene: TRBJ1-2
CDR3aa: ASSQDRGSGNTIY; abundance: NA; len: 13; v_gene: TRBV3-1/TRBV3-2; j_gene: TRBJ1-3
CDR3aa: ASSQGPGETQY; abundance: NA; len: 11; v_gene: TRBV3-1/TRBV3-2; j_gene: TRBJ2-5